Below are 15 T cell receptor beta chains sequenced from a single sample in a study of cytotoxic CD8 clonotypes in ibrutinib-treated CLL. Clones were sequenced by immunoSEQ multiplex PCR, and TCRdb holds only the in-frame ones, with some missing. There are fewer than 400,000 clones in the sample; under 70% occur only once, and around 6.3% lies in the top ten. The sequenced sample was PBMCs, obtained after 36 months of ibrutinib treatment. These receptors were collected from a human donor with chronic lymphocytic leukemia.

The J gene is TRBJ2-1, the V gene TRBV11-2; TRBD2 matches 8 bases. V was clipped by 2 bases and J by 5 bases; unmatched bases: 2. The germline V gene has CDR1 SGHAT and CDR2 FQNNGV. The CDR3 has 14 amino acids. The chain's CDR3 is CASSLWREDNEQFF. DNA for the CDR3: TGTGCCAGCAGCTTATGGCGGGAGGACAATGAGCAGTTCTTC.

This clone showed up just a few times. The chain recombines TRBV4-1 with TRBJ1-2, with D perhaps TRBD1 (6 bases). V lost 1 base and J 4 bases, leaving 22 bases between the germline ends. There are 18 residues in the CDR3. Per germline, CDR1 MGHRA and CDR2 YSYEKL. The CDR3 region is CASSQVLGGLQGSYGYTF. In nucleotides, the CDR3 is TGCGCCAGCAGCCAAGTGCTCGGGGGGCTACAGGGCTCCTATGGCTACACCTTC.

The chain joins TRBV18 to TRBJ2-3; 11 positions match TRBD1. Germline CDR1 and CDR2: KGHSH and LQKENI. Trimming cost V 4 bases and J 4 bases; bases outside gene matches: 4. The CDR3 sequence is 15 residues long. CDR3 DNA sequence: TGTGCCAGCTCACGGGACAGGGGGGAGTCAGATACGCAGTATTTT. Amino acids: CASSRDRGESDTQYF.

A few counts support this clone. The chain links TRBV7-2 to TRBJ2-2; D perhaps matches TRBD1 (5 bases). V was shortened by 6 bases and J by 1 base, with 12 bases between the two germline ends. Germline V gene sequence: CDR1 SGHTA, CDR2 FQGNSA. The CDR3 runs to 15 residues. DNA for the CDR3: TGTGCCAGCAGGATAAGACAGTTGAACACCGGGGAGCTGTTTTTT. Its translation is CASRIRQLNTGELFF.

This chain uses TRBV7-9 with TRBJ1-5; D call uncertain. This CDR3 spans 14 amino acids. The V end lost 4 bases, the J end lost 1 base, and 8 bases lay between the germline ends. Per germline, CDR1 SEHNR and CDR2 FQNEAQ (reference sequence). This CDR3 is CASSSLDSNQPQHF. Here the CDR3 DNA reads TGTGCCAGCAGCTCGCTGGACAGCAATCAGCCCCAGCATTTT.

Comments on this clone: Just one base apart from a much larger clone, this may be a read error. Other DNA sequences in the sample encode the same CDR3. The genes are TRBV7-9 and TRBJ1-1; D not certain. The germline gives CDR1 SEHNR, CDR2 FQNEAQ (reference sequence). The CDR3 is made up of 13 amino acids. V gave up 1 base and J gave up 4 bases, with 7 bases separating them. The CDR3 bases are TGTGCCAGCAGCTTAGGAGGGAGCACTGAAGCTTTCTTT. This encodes CASSLGGSTEAFF.

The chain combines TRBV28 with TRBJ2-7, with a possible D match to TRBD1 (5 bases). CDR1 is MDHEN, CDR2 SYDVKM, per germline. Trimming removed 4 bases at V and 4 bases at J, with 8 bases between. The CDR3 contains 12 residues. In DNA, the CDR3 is TGTGCCAGCAGTTCCGACAGTTACGAGCAGTACTTC. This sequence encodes CASSSDSYEQYF.

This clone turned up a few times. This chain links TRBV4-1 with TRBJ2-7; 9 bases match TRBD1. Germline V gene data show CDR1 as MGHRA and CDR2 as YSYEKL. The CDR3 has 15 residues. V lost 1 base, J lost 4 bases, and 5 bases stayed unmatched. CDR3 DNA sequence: TGCGCCAGCAGCCAAGGAAGGACAGGGGTTTACGAGCAGTACTTC. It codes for CASSQGRTGVYEQYF.

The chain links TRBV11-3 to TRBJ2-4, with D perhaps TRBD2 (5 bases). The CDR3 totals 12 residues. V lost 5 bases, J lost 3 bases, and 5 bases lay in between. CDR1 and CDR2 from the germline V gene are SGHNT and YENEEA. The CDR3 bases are TGTGCCAGCAGCGGGAGCAAAAACATTCAGTACTTC. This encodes CASSGSKNIQYF.

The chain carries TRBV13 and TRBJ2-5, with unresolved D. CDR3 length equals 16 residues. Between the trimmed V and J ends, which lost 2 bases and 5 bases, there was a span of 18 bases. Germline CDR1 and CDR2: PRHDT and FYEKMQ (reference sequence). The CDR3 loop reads CASSLRGRYQRETQYF. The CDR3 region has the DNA TGTGCCAGCAGCTTAAGAGGCCGTTATCAAAGGGAGACCCAGTACTTC. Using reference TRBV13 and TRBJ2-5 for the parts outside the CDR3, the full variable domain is AAGVIQSPRHLIKEKRETATLKCYPIPRHDTVYWYQQGPGQDPQFLISFYEKMQSDKGSIPDRFSAQQFSDYHSELNMSSLELGDSALYFCASSLRGRYQRETQYFGPGTRLLVL.

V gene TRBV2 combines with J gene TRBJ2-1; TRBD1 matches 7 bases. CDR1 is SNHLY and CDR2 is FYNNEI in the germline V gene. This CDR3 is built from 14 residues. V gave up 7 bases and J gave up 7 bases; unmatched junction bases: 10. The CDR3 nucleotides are TGTGCCAGCACCAACCACAGGGGAAGGAATGAGCAGTTCTTC. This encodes CASTNHRGRNEQFF.

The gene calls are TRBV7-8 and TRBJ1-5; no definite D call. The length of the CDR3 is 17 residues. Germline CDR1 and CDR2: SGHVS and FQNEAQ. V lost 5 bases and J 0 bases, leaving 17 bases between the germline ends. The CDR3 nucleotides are TGTGCCAGCAGCCCGGCTACAGCGCCTTATAGCAATCAGCCCCAGCATTTT. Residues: CASSPATAPYSNQPQHF.

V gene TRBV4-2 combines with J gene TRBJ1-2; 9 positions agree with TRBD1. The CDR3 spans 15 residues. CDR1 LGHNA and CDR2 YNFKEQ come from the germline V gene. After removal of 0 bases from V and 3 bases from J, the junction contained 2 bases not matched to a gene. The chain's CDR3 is CASSQETGGHYGYTF. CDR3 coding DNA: TGTGCCAGCAGCCAAGAAACAGGGGGCCACTATGGCTACACCTTC.

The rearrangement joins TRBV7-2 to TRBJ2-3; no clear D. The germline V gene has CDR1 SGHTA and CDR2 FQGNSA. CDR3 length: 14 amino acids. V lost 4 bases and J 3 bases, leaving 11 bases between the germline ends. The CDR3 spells CASSYRTQTDTQYF. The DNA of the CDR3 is TGTGCCAGCAGCTATAGGACGCAGACAGATACGCAGTATTTT.

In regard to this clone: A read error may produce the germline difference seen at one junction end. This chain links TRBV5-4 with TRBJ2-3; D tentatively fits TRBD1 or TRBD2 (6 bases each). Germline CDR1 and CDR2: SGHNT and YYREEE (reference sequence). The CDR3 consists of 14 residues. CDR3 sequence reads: CASSFPGGTDTQYF. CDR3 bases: TGTGCCAGCAGCTTCCCCGGGGGCACGGATACGCAGTATTTT. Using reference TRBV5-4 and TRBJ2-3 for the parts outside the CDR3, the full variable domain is ETGVTQSPTHLIKTRGQQVTLRCSSQSGHNTVSWYQQALGQGPQFIFQYYREEENGRGNFPPRFSGLQFPNYSSELNVNALELDDSALYLCASSFPGGTDTQYFGPGTRLTVL.